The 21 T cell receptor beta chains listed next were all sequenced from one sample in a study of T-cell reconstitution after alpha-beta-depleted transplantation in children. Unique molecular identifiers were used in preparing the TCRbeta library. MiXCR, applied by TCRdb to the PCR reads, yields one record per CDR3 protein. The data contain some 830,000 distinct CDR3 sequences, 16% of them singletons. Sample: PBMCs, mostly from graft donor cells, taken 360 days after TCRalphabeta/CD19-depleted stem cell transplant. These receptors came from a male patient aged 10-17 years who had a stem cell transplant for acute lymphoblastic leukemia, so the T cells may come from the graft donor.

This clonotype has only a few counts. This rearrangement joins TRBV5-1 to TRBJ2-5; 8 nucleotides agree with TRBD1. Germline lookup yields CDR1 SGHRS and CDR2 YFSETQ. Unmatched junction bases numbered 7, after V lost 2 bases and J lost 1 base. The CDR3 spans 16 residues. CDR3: CASSLWTGPIQETQYF. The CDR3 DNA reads TGCGCCAGCAGCTTATGGACAGGGCCAATCCAAGAGACCCAGTACTTC.

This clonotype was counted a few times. The CDR3 region has the DNA TGTGCCAGCAGTTGCCCTTGTGGGCGGGCCTCCACAGATACGCAGTATTTT. Protein product: CASSCPCGRASTDTQYF. The chain couples TRBV12-3 or TRBV12-4 to TRBJ2-3; TRBD2 is a possible D gene (5 bases). The CDR3 has 17 residues. Trimming left V 4 bases short and J 2 bases short, with 19 bases between.

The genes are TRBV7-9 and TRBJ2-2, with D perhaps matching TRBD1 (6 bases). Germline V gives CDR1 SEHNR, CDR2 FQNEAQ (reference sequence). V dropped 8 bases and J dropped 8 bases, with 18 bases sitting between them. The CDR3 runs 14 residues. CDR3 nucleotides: TGTGCCAGCCGCGCCCAAGGGGGAACGGGGGAGCTGTTTTTT. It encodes CASRAQGGTGELFF.

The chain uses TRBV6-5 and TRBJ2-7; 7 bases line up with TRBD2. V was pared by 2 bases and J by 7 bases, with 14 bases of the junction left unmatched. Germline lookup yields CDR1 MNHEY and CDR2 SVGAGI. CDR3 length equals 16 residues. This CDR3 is CASSYLTRGDGGEQYF. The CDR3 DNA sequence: TGTGCCAGCAGTTACCTCACACGGGGGGATGGTGGGGAGCAGTACTTC.

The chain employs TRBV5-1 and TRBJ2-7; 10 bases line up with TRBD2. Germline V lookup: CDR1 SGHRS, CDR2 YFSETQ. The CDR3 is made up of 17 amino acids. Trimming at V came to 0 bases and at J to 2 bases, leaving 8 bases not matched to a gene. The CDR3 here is CASSLELAGPVTYEQYF. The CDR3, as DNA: TGCGCCAGCAGCTTGGAACTAGCGGGACCGGTAACCTACGAGCAGTACTTC.

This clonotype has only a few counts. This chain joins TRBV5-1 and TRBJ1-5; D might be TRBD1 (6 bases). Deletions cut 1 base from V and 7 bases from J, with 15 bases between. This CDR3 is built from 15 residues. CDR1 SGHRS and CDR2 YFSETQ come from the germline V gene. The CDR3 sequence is CASSLISGASQPQHF. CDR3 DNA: TGCGCCAGCAGCTTGATATCAGGGGCCAGCCAGCCCCAGCATTTT.

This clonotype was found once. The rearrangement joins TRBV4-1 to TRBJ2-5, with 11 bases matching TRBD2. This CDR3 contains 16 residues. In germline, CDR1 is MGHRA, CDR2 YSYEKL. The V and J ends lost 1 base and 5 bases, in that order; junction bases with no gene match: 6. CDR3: CASSQASGGPRETQYF. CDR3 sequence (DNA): TGCGCCAGCAGCCAAGCTAGCGGGGGGCCGCGGGAGACCCAGTACTTC.

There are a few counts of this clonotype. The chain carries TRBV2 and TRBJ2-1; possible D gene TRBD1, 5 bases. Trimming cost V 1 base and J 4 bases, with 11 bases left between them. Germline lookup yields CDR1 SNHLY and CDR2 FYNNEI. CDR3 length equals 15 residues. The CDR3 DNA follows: TGTGCCAGCAGTGAAGAACAGGTCACTTACAATGAGCAGTTCTTC. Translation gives CASSEEQVTYNEQFF.

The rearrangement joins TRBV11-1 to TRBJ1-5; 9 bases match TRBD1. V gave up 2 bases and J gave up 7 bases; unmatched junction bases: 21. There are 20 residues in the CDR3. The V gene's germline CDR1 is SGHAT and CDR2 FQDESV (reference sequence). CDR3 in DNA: TGTGCCAGCAGCTTATCTTCGGGGGGACAGGGTGCGTCCTCGAGGCAGCCCCAGCATTTT. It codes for CASSLSSGGQGASSRQPQHF. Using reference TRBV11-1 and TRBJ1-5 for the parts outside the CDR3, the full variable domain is EAEVAQSPRYKITEKSQAVAFWCDPISGHATLYWYRQILGQGPELLVQFQDESVVDDSQLPKDRFSAERLKGVDSTLKIQPAELGDSAMYLCASSLSSGGQGASSRQPQHFGDGTRLSIL.

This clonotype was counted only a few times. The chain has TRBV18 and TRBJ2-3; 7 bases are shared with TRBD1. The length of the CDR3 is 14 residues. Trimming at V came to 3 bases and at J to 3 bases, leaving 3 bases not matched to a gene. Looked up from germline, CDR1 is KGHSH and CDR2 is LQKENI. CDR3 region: CASSPSRGTDTQYF. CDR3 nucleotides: TGTGCCAGCTCACCTTCCAGGGGGACAGATACGCAGTATTTT. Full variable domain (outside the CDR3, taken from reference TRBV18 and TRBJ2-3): NAGVMQNPRHLVRRRGQEARLRCSPMKGHSHVYWYRQLPEEGLKFMVYLQKENIIDESGMPKERFSAEFPKEGPSILRIQQVVRGDSAAYFCASSPSRGTDTQYFGPGTRLTVL.

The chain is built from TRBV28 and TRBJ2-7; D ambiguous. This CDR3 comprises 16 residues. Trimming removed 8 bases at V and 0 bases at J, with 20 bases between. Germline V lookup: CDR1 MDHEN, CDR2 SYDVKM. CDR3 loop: CASRRLVGSSSYEQYF. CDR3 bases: TGTGCCAGCCGACGCTTGGTAGGGTCGAGCTCCTACGAGCAGTACTTC. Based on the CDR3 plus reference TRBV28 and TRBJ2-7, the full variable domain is DVKVTQSSRYLVKRTGEKVFLECVQDMDHENMFWYRQDPGLGLRLIYFSYDVKMKEKGDIPEGYSVSREKKERFSLILESASTNQTSMYLCASRRLVGSSSYEQYFGPGTRLTVT.

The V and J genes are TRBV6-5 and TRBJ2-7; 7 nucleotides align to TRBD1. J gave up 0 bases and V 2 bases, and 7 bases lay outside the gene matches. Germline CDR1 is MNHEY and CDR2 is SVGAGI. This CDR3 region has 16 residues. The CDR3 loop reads CASSYPTGRPSYEQYF. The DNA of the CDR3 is TGTGCCAGCAGTTACCCGACAGGGAGACCCTCCTACGAGCAGTACTTC.

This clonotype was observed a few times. In DNA, the CDR3 is TGCGCCAGCAGCCAAAGAGAAGGGGGGTACGAGCAGTACTTC. Amino acid sequence: CASSQREGGYEQYF. The chain carries TRBV4-1 and TRBJ2-7; D tentatively reads TRBD1 or TRBD2 (6 bases each). CDR1 and CDR2 (germline): MGHRA, YSYEKL. Trimming took off 2 bases at V and 4 bases at J, with 12 bases between the two ends. The CDR3 spans 14 residues.

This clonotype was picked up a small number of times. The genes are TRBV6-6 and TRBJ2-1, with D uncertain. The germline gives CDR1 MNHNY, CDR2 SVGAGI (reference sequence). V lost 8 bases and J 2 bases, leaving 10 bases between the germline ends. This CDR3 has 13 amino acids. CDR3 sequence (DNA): TGTGCCAGCGCGGCGGCCCCCTACAATGAGCAGTTCTTC. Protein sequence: CASAAAPYNEQFF.

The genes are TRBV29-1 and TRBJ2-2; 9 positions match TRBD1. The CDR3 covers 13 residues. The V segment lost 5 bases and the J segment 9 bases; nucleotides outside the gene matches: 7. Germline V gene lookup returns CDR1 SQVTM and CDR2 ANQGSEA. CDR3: CSVHIQGARELFF. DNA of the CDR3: TGCAGCGTTCATATACAGGGGGCTAGGGAGCTGTTTTTT.

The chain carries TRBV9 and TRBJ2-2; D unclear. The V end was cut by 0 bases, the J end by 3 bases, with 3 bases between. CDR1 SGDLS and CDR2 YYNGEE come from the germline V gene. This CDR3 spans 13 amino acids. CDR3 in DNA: TGTGCCAGCAGCGTAGGGCACACCGGGGAGCTGTTTTTT. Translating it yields CASSVGHTGELFF.

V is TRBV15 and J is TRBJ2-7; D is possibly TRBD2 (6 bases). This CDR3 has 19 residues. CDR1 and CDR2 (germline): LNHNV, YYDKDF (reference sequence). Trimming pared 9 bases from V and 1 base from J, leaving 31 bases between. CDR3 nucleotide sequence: TGTGCCACATTGGGTGGGGCGGGGTCGCTGACGTTCCTTTCCTACGAGCAGTACTTC. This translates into CATLGGAGSLTFLSYEQYF.

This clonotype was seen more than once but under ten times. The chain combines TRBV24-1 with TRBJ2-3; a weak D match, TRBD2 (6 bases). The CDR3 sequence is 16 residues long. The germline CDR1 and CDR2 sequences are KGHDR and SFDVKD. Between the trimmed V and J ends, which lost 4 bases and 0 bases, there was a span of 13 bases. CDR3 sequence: CATSEQLAASTDTQYF. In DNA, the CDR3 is TGTGCCACCAGTGAGCAACTAGCAGCCAGCACAGATACGCAGTATTTT.

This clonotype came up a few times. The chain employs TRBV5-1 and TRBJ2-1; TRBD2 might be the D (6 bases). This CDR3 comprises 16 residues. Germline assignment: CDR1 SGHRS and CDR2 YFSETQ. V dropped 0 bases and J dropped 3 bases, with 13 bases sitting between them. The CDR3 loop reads CASSLGASASYNEQFF. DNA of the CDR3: TGCGCCAGCAGCTTGGGGGCTAGCGCAAGCTACAATGAGCAGTTCTTC.

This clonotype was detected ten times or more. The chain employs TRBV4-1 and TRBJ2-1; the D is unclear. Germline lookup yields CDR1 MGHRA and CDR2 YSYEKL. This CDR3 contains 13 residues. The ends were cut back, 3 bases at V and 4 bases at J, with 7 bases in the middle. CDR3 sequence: CASSQLMYNEQFF. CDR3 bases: TGCGCCAGCAGCCAGCTGATGTACAATGAGCAGTTCTTC.

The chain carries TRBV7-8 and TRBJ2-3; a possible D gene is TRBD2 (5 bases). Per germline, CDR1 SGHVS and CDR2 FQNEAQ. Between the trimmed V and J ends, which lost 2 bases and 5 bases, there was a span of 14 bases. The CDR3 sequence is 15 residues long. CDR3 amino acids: CASSLYRGFGDTQYF. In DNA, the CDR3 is TGTGCCAGCAGCTTATATCGGGGATTCGGAGATACGCAGTATTTT.